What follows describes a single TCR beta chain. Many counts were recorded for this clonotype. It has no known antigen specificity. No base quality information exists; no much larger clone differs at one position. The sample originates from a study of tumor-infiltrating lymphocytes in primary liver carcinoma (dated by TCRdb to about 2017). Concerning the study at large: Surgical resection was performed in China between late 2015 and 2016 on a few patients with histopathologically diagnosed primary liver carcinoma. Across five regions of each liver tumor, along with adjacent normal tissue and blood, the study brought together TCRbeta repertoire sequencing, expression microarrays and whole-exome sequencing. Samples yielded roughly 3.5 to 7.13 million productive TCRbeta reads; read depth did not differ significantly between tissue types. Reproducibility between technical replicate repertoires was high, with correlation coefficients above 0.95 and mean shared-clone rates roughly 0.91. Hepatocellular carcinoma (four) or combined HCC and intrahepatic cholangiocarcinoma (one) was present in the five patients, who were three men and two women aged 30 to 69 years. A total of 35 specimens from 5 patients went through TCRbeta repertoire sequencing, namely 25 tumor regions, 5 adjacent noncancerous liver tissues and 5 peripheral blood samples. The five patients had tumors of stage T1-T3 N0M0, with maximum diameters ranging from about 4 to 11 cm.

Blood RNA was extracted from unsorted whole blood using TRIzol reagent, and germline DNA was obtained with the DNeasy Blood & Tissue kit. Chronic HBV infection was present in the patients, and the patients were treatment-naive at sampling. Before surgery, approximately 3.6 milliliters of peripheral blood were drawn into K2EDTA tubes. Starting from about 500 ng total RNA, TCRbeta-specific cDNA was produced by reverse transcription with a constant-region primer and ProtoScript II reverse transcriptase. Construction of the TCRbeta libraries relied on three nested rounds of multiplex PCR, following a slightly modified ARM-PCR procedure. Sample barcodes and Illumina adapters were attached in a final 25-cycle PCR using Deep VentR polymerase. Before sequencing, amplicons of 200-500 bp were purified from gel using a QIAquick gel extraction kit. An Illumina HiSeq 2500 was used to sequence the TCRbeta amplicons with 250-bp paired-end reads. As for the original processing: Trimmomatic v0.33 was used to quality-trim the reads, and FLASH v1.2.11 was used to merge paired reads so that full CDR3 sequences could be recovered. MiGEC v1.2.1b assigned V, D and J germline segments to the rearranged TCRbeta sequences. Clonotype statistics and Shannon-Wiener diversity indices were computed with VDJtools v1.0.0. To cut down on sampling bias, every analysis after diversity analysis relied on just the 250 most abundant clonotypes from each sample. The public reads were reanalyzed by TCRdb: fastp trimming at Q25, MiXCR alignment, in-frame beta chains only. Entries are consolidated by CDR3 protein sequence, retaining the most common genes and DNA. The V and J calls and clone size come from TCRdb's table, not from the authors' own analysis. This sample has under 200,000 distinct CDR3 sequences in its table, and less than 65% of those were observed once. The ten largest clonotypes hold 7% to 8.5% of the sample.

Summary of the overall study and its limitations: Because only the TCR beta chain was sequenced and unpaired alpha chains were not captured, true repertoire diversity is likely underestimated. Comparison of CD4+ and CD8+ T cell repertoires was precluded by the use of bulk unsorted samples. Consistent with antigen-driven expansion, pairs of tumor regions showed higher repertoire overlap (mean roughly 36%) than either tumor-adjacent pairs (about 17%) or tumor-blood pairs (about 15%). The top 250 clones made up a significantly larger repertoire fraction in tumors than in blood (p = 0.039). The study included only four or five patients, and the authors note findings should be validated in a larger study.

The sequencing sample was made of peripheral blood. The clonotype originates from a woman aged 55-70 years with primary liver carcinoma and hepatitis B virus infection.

The CDR3 region has the sequence CASSSHRLAGGAYNEQFF. The bases are TGTGCCAGCAGTTCTCATCGTCTAGCGGGAGGGGCCTACAATGAGCAGTTCTTC. The receptor chain draws on TRBV28 and TRBJ2-1; TRBD2 aligns with 12 central bases. CDR1 and CDR2 (MDHEN, SYDVKM) derive from the germline V gene. The CDR3 holds 18 amino acids from the cysteine to the phenylalanine. CDR3 DNA is the only sequence kept; it has 54 bases, read in frame from the first base. V is trimmed back by 4 bases and J by 2 bases, and the junction contains 9 bases that no gene match accounts for. With the rest looked up from the reference TRBV28 and TRBJ2-1 genes rather than sequenced, the full variable domain is DVKVTQSSRYLVKRTGEKVFLECVQDMDHENMFWYRQDPGLGLRLIYFSYDVKMKEKGDIPEGYSVSREKKERFSLILESASTNQTSMYLCASSSHRLAGGAYNEQFFGPGTRLTVL.